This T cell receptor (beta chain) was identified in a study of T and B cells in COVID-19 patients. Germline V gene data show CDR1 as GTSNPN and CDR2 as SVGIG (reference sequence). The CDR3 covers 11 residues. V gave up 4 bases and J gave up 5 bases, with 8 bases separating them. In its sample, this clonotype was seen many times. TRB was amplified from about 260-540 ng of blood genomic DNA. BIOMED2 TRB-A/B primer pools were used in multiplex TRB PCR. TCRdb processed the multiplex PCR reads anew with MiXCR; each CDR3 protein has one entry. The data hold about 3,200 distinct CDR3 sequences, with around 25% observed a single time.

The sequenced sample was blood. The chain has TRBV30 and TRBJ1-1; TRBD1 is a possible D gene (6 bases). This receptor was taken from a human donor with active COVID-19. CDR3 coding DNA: TGTGCCTGGAAAACAGGGACTGAAGCTTTCTTT. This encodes CAWKTGTEAFF. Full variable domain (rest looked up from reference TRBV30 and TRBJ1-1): SQTIHQWPATLVQPVGSPLSLECTVEGTSNPNLYWYRQAAGRGLQLLFYSVGIGQISSEVPQNLSASRPQDRQFILSSKKLLLSDSGFYLCAWKTGTEAFFGQGTRLTVV.